The 30 T cell receptor beta chains given below trace back to one sample, sequenced in a study of shared clonotypes between healthy human individuals. The repertoire was sequenced with immunoSEQ multiplex PCR; TCRdb's copy has only in-frame clones and lacks some. The top ten hold more than 1.5% of the sample, which has about 660,000 clones, roughly 70% seen once. Material: memory CD4+ T cells sorted from blood. Subset meaning: CD45RA-negative fraction. Every receptor here comes from a young woman in good health.

The chain has TRBV19 and TRBJ1-2; D gene ambiguous. Germline loops: CDR1 LNHDA, CDR2 SQIVND (reference sequence). This CDR3 is built from 14 residues. V shed 4 bases and J shed 2 bases, with 11 bases lying between them. The CDR3 sequence is CASSTPTQNYGYTF. DNA for the CDR3: TGTGCCAGTAGTACTCCAACACAAAACTATGGCTACACCTTC.

The chain joins TRBV6-5 to TRBJ2-2, with 9 bases that match TRBD2. The CDR3 is 13 residues long. Germline loops: CDR1 MNHEY, CDR2 SVGAGI. V was pared by 10 bases and J by 7 bases, with 7 bases of the junction left unmatched. The CDR3 region is CATAGGGRGELFF. For the CDR3, the DNA is TGTGCCACCGCGGGAGGGGGGCGCGGGGAGCTGTTTTTT.

The chain combines TRBV5-1 with TRBJ2-1; TRBD1 matches at 7 bases. This CDR3 contains 15 residues. Germline V CDR1 and CDR2: SGHRS, YFSETQ. After removal of 4 bases from V and 2 bases from J, the junction contained 6 bases not matched to a gene. CDR3 DNA: TGCGCCAGCAGCCCGACAGGGTCCCCCTACAATGAGCAGTTCTTC. Its translation: CASSPTGSPYNEQFF.

J is TRBJ1-2 and V is TRBV30; D perhaps matches TRBD1 (6 bases). This CDR3 is 13 amino acids long. The V gene lost 1 base and the J gene lost 8 bases, with 14 bases spanning the gap. Germline lookup yields CDR1 GTSNPN and CDR2 SVGIG (reference sequence). The CDR3 DNA sequence: TGTGCCTGGAGTGACACGGGGGCGCGAGGCTACACCTTC. Encoded protein: CAWSDTGARGYTF.

This sequence joins TRBV5-1 and TRBJ2-7; D ambiguous. This CDR3 has 14 residues. Trimming left V 4 bases short and J 2 bases short, with 13 bases between. CDR1 is SGHRS and CDR2 is YFSETQ in the germline V gene. The DNA of the CDR3 is TGCGCCAGCAGCCCCGGGCAGCCTCCCTACGAGCAGTACTTC. This sequence encodes CASSPGQPPYEQYF.

The chain couples TRBV5-4 to TRBJ1-2, with D possibly TRBD1 on 5 matching bases. The CDR3 sequence is 13 residues long. Trimming took off 4 bases at V and 6 bases at J, with 13 bases between the two ends. The germline V gene encodes CDR1 SGHNT and CDR2 YYREEE (reference sequence). The CDR3 region has the DNA TGTGCCAGCAGCCTGGACACCCAAAATGGCTACACCTTC. The encoded protein is CASSLDTQNGYTF.

This clone was detected a few times. The V gene is TRBV5-8, the J gene TRBJ2-3; 9 nucleotides agree with TRBD1. Trimming at V came to 1 base and at J to 6 bases, leaving 9 bases not matched to a gene. Germline V gene sequence: CDR1 SGHTS, CDR2 YDEGEE. The CDR3 spans 16 residues. The CDR3 DNA follows: TGTGCCAGCAGCTTGCTGGGACAGGGTACCACGGATACGCAGTATTTT. Protein: CASSLLGQGTTDTQYF.

The chain uses TRBV19 and TRBJ1-2, with D perhaps matching TRBD1 (5 bases). Germline values: CDR1 LNHDA, CDR2 SQIVND (reference sequence). This CDR3 spans 13 amino acids. V lost 3 bases, J lost 1 base, and 6 bases lay in between. CDR3 nucleotide sequence: TGTGCCAGTAGTATGGGGGTTAACTATGGCTACACCTTC. As protein: CASSMGVNYGYTF.

This clone was seen a single time. The chain uses TRBV10-1 and TRBJ2-2; TRBD1 matches at 11 bases. V shed 6 bases and J 5 bases; nucleotides not matched to a gene: 5. The length of the CDR3 is 15 residues. Germline lookup yields CDR1 WNHNN and CDR2 SYGVQD (reference sequence). Written as DNA, the CDR3 is TGCGCCAGCAGAAGGGACAGGGGGTCTACCGGGGAGCTGTTTTTT. Translating it yields CASRRDRGSTGELFF.

On this clone itself: The same CDR3 arises from other DNA sequences in this sample as well. This rearrangement joins TRBV4-2 to TRBJ1-1; D call uncertain. The CDR3 loop spans 13 amino acids. The ends were cut back, 2 bases at V and 1 base at J, with 5 bases in the middle. CDR1 and CDR2 from the germline V gene are LGHNA and YNFKEQ. DNA for the CDR3: TGTGCCAGCAGCCAATCCAGGAACACTGAAGCTTTCTTT. It translates to CASSQSRNTEAFF.

As for this clone: The same CDR3 arises from other DNA sequences in this sample as well. The rearrangement links TRBV2 to TRBJ2-5; TRBD2 is a possible D gene (6 bases). Per the germline V gene, CDR1 is SNHLY and CDR2 is FYNNEI. This CDR3 comprises 13 residues. Trimming shortened V by 7 bases and J by 0 bases, and 9 bases separated the two germline ends. CDR3 residues: CASIREDQETQYF. The DNA of the CDR3 is TGTGCCAGCATCAGGGAGGACCAAGAGACCCAGTACTTC.

This clone showed up just a few times. This sequence joins TRBV5-5 and TRBJ2-2, with D unresolved. The CDR3 has 12 residues. Trimming removed 1 base at V and 2 bases at J, with 0 bases between. Per the germline V gene, CDR1 is SGHKS and CDR2 is YYEKEE (reference sequence). Here the CDR3 reads CASSLNTGELFF. CDR3 sequence (DNA): TGTGCCAGCAGCTTGAACACCGGGGAGCTGTTTTTT.

This chain links TRBV7-9 with TRBJ2-7, with D possibly matching TRBD1 (6 bases). V shed 3 bases and J shed 4 bases, with 16 bases lying between them. This CDR3 has 15 amino acids. Germline CDR1 SEHNR, CDR2 FQNEAQ (reference sequence). CDR3 loop: CASSFGDTRGYEQYF. CDR3 in DNA: TGTGCCAGCAGCTTCGGGGACACCCGAGGGTACGAGCAGTACTTC.

This clone was recorded at least ten times. The V call is TRBV19, the J call TRBJ2-3; D uncertain. Trimming pared 7 bases from V and 13 bases from J, leaving 21 bases between. The V gene's germline CDR1 is LNHDA and CDR2 SQIVND (reference sequence). CDR3 length equals 13 residues. CDR3 sequence: CASTPGPAFRKYF. The CDR3, as DNA: TGTGCCAGTACCCCCGGACCAGCGTTCCGCAAGTATTTT.

The rearrangement links TRBV6-1 to TRBJ1-4; unclear D gene. Looked up from germline, CDR1 is MNHNS and CDR2 is SASEGT. Trimming stripped 3 bases from V and 0 bases from J, with 17 bases between. This CDR3 is built from 18 residues. CDR3 residues: CASSDPARLSATNEKLFF. The CDR3 DNA reads TGTGCCAGCAGTGACCCGGCACGCCTATCGGCAACTAATGAAAAACTGTTTTTT.

The chain joins TRBV15 to TRBJ1-1, with TRBD1 as a possible D gene (6 bases). V gave up 3 bases and J gave up 7 bases, with 18 bases separating them. This CDR3 has 15 residues. Germline CDR1 LNHNV, CDR2 YYDKDF (reference sequence). CDR3 DNA sequence: TGTGCCACCAGCAGCCCTCCGCCCGGACAGAATGAAGCTTTCTTT. Amino acids: CATSSPPPGQNEAFF.

The chain combines TRBV9 with TRBJ1-5; possibly TRBD1 for D (6 bases). In germline, CDR1 is SGDLS, CDR2 YYNGEE. The CDR3 spans 19 residues. V gave up 0 bases and J gave up 4 bases, with 23 bases separating them. The CDR3 sequence: CASSVDSGGGQFVNQPQHF. The CDR3 nucleotides read TGTGCCAGCAGCGTAGATAGCGGCGGGGGGCAATTTGTAAATCAGCCCCAGCATTTT.

The genes are TRBV2 and TRBJ1-2, with D possibly being TRBD1 (5 bases). Germline-derived CDR1 and CDR2 are SNHLY and FYNNEI. The CDR3 is made up of 13 amino acids. Trimming took 6 bases from V and 6 from J, leaving 14 bases between them. CDR3 amino acids: CASRGGTSHGYTF. The CDR3, as DNA: TGTGCCAGCAGGGGGGGGACTTCCCATGGCTACACCTTC.

The chain recombines TRBV30 with TRBJ2-5; tentatively, D is TRBD2 (6 bases). V lost 0 bases and J lost 4, with 12 bases in between. This CDR3 spans 14 amino acids. Germline V gene sequence: CDR1 GTSNPN, CDR2 SVGIG (reference sequence). The DNA of the CDR3 is TGTGCCTGGAGTGTAACGGGAGTTCCAGAGACCCAGTACTTC. Protein product: CAWSVTGVPETQYF.

V and J are TRBV5-8 and TRBJ1-5; D gene unclear. The CDR3 extends over 17 amino acids. CDR1 is SGHTS and CDR2 is YDEGEE in the germline V gene. With 0 bases removed from V and 4 bases from J, the gap between germline ends came to 17 bases. As DNA, the CDR3 is TGTGCCAGCAGCTTGGAAGGCGGTGGCGGCAGAAATCAGCCCCAGCATTTT. Translated, it gives CASSLEGGGGRNQPQHF.

J is TRBJ1-1 and V is TRBV28; no reliable D call. The CDR3 has 13 residues. Germline CDR1 reads MDHEN; CDR2 reads SYDVKM. Trimming stripped 3 bases from V and 4 bases from J, with 9 bases between. The CDR3 DNA is TGTGCCAGCAGTTTGATCGGTGGCACTGAAGCTTTCTTT. This gives the protein CASSLIGGTEAFF. The variable domain in full, completed from reference TRBV28 and TRBJ1-1, reads DVKVTQSSRYLVKRTGEKVFLECVQDMDHENMFWYRQDPGLGLRLIYFSYDVKMKEKGDIPEGYSVSREKKERFSLILESASTNQTSMYLCASSLIGGTEAFFGQGTRLTVV.

This rearrangement joins TRBV28 to TRBJ2-5; 7 nucleotides line up with TRBD2. Germline V gene data show CDR1 as MDHEN and CDR2 as SYDVKM. The CDR3 is made up of 12 amino acids. The V segment lost 8 bases and the J segment 5 bases; nucleotides outside the gene matches: 5. The CDR3 loop reads CASSETSETQYF. CDR3 coding DNA: TGTGCCAGCTCAGAGACTAGCGAGACCCAGTACTTC.

CDR3 sequence: CAWSRAEGNYGYTF. In nucleotides, the CDR3 is TGTGCCTGGTCCCGAGCCGAGGGTAACTATGGCTACACCTTC. The rearrangement links TRBV30 to TRBJ1-2; D gene unclear. Trimming removed 5 bases from V and 1 base from J, with 14 bases in between. Germline lookup yields CDR1 GTSNPN and CDR2 SVGIG (reference sequence). CDR3 size: 14 residues. Based on the CDR3 plus reference TRBV30 and TRBJ1-2, the full variable domain is SQTIHQWPATLVQPVGSPLSLECTVEGTSNPNLYWYRQAAGRGLQLLFYSVGIGQISSEVPQNLSASRPQDRQFILSSKKLLLSDSGFYLCAWSRAEGNYGYTFGSGTRLTVV.

This clone was picked up many times. The gene calls are TRBV4-1 and TRBJ2-3, with 8 nucleotides matching TRBD2. The V gene end was trimmed by 1 base and the J gene end by 2 bases; junction bases not matched to a gene: 8. Germline CDR1 and CDR2: MGHRA and YSYEKL. The CDR3 is made up of 17 amino acids. The CDR3 DNA follows: TGCGCCAGCAGCCAAGCCGGGACGGGAGGGATCACAGATACGCAGTATTTT. It yields the protein CASSQAGTGGITDTQYF.

The chain recombines TRBV5-1 with TRBJ2-3; TRBD1 might be the D (5 bases). V was cut by 4 bases and J by 2 bases, with 14 bases left in between. There are 15 residues in the CDR3. Germline V gives CDR1 SGHRS, CDR2 YFSETQ. Here the CDR3 DNA reads TGCGCCAGCAGCGCCAGTGTGGGGCCCACAGATACGCAGTATTTT. It codes for CASSASVGPTDTQYF.

This clone was counted only a few times. This chain joins TRBV6-1 and TRBJ2-1; D is perhaps TRBD2 (6 bases). Trimming took 7 bases from V and 7 from J, leaving 14 bases between them. Germline V gene data show CDR1 as MNHNS and CDR2 as SASEGT. The CDR3 runs to 13 residues. CDR3 DNA sequence: TGTGCCAGCATTCGATTAGCGGCGAATGAGCAGTTCTTC. Protein product: CASIRLAANEQFF.

The chain joins TRBV19 to TRBJ1-5; D gene uncertain. Germline V lookup: CDR1 LNHDA, CDR2 SQIVND (reference sequence). Trimming stripped 4 bases from V and 7 bases from J, with 17 bases between. The CDR3 is 15 residues long. The CDR3 DNA sequence: TGTGCCAGTAGTACCTCGCGTTTAGGGAGCCAGCCCCAGCATTTT. This translates into CASSTSRLGSQPQHF. Using reference TRBV19 and TRBJ1-5 for the parts outside the CDR3, the full variable domain is DGGITQSPKYLFRKEGQNVTLSCEQNLNHDAMYWYRQDPGQGLRLIYYSQIVNDFQKGDIAEGYSVSREKKESFPLTVTSAQKNPTAFYLCASSTSRLGSQPQHFGDGTRLSIL.

This clone has just a few counts. This chain uses TRBV5-4 with TRBJ1-3; the D gene is possibly TRBD1 (6 bases). The CDR3 has 15 amino acids. The V end was cut by 4 bases, the J end by 0 bases, with 11 bases between. Germline V gene lookup returns CDR1 SGHNT and CDR2 YYREEE (reference sequence). In DNA form, the CDR3 reads TGTGCCAGCAGCGCCGGGACAAGCTCTGGAAACACCATATATTTT. Encoded protein: CASSAGTSSGNTIYF.

The chain uses TRBV5-1 and TRBJ1-1; D perhaps matches TRBD1 (5 bases). This CDR3 is built from 14 residues. V was clipped by 2 bases and J by 0 bases, with 8 bases between them. Germline CDR1 and CDR2: SGHRS and YFSETQ. The CDR3 protein is CASSFGTLNTEAFF. The DNA for the CDR3 is TGCGCCAGCAGCTTCGGGACTTTGAACACTGAAGCTTTCTTT.

This chain connects TRBV5-1 to TRBJ1-2, with 10 positions matching TRBD1. Germline V gene sequence: CDR1 SGHRS, CDR2 YFSETQ. The length of the CDR3 is 15 residues. J lost 3 bases, V lost 5 bases, and 7 bases had no gene match. The CDR3 loop is CASSRQGAVDYGYTF. Written as DNA, the CDR3 is TGCGCCAGCAGTCGACAGGGGGCGGTAGACTATGGCTACACCTTC.